One sample yielded the 23 T cell receptor gamma chains listed below, sequenced in a study of gamma delta lymphoproliferative disorders and STAT genes. TCRdb repeated clone calling on the multiplex PCR reads with CATT. The data contain almost 2,000 gamma-chain clones, more than 6% of them seen just once; the ten biggest clones take up about 66%. The receptor sequences were amplified from genomic DNA of peripheral blood mononuclear cells. Sequenced material: blood. These receptors were obtained from a human donor with gamma-delta T-cell large granular lymphocyte leukemia.

Relative to its sample, this clone is medium-sized. The chain recombines TRGV8 with TRGJP1. Because TCRdb records no J gene, it was assigned here through a match of the DNA to germline. The germline gives CDR1 VENAVY, CDR2 YDSYNSRV. Trimming at V came to 9 bases and at J to 0 bases, leaving 19 bases not matched to a gene. The CDR3 spans 18 residues. The CDR3 region is CATTGSGNFYTTGWFKIF. The CDR3 DNA is TGTGCCACCACCGGATCTGGGAATTTCTATACCACTGGTTGGTTCAAGATATTT.

This clone is medium-sized in the sample. The chain has TRGV2 and TRGJP2. The J gene, missing from TCRdb, was assigned here through DNA to germline matching. The length of the CDR3 is 16 residues. Germline values: CDR1 EGSNGY, CDR2 YDSYNSKV. After removal of 5 bases from V and 6 bases from J, the junction contained 15 bases not matched to a gene. The CDR3 loop reads CATWVTAEGGDWIKTF. DNA for the CDR3: TGTGCCACCTGGGTTACGGCAGAGGGAGGTGATTGGATCAAGACGTTT.

In its sample, this clone is medium-sized (0.01 to 0.1%). The gene calls are TRGV9 and TRGJ1 or TRGJ2. Matching the DNA to germline supplied the J gene, which TCRdb does not give. J gave up 8 bases and V 4 bases, and 2 bases lay outside the gene matches. Per the germline V gene, CDR1 is GITISATS and CDR2 is ISYDGTV (reference sequence). The CDR3 is 10 residues long. The chain's CDR3 is CALWEDKKLF. The DNA for the CDR3 is TGTGCCTTGTGGGAAGATAAGAAACTCTTT.

This clone is termed medium-sized. Other DNA sequences within the sample encode an identical CDR3. This rearrangement joins TRGV3 to TRGJ1 or TRGJ2. No J gene is reported in TCRdb; it was inferred here by comparing the DNA with germline. The CDR3 runs to 13 residues. Germline CDR1 is VTNTFY and CDR2 is YDVSTARD (reference sequence). Trimming at V came to 0 bases and at J to 5 bases, leaving 4 bases not matched to a gene. CDR3 protein: CATWDRRDYKKLF. The CDR3 DNA sequence: TGTGCCACCTGGGACAGGCGTGATTATAAGAAACTCTTT.

This clone is classed as medium-sized. The chain joins TRGV8 to TRGJ1 or TRGJ2. The J gene, missing from TCRdb, was assigned here through DNA to germline matching. CDR1 is VENAVY, CDR2 YDSYNSRV, per germline. The trim removed 6 bases at V and 10 bases at J, leaving 6 bases unmatched. The CDR3 contains 10 residues. CDR3 region: CATWYKKKLF. The CDR3, as DNA: TGTGCCACCTGGTATAAGAAGAAACTCTTT.

This clone counts as medium-sized (0.01 to 0.1%). In DNA form, the CDR3 reads TGTGCCACCTGGGACAGTTGGTTCAAGATATTT. As protein: CATWDSWFKIF. The rearrangement joins TRGV2 to TRGJP1. The J gene, missing from TCRdb, was assigned here through DNA to germline matching. V dropped 3 bases and J dropped 9; count of bases not matched to a gene: 1. This CDR3 has 11 amino acids. Germline V CDR1 and CDR2: EGSNGY, YDSYNSKV.

This clone rates as medium-sized. The DNA is omitted, as the CDR3 cannot be located on it reliably, and the CDR3 follows TCRdb's listing. The V gene is given as TRGV11, and no J gene call is available. TRGV11 qualifies as an ORF whose function is uncertain. The CDR3 length is 14 residues, termini included. The chain's CDR3 is CTTVPAGLGTGKLF.

By sample share, this clone is medium-sized. The CDR3 region is CACWIRHGFWNYYKKLF. DNA for the CDR3: TGTGCCTGCTGGATTAGGCACGGGTTTTGGAATTATTATAAGAAACTCTTT. The rearrangement uses TRGV11 and TRGJ1 or TRGJ2. The J gene comes from matching the DNA to germline here; TCRdb lacks it. TRGV11 is identified as an open reading frame with a role that is uncertain. The CDR3 runs to 17 residues. V lost 0 bases, J lost 0 bases, and 8 bases stayed unmatched.

This clone is classed as medium-sized. The CDR3 bases are TGTGCCACCTGGGACGGGCCGAGGAAGGGGAGGAAACTCTTT. It specifies CATWDGPRKGRKLF. V gene TRGV2 combines with J gene TRGJ1 or TRGJ2. The J gene, missing from TCRdb, was assigned here through DNA to germline matching. This CDR3 is 14 amino acids long. CDR1 is EGSNGY and CDR2 is YDSYNSKV in the germline V gene. Trimming took 0 bases from V and 12 from J; bases not matched to a gene: 14.

Within the sample, this clone is medium-sized. The V call is TRGV2, the J call TRGJP2. TCRdb does not report a J gene; here it was assigned by matching the DNA to germline references. Trimming cost V 1 base and J 0 bases; bases outside gene matches: 5. Germline V gene data show CDR1 as EGSNGY and CDR2 as YDSYNSKV. This CDR3 is 16 amino acids long. CDR3 in DNA: TGTGCCACCTGGGACGGTAAATATAGTAGTGATTGGATCAAGACGTTT. Amino acid sequence: CATWDGKYSSDWIKTF.

This clone was observed a handful of times. The J gene is TRGJ1 or TRGJ2, the V gene TRGV9. Germline matching of the DNA provided the J gene here, since TCRdb leaves it blank. Germline V gene data show CDR1 as GITISATS and CDR2 as ISYDGTV (reference sequence). There are 17 residues in the CDR3. Trimming cost V 0 bases and J 0 bases; bases outside gene matches: 11. The DNA of the CDR3 is TGTGCCTTGTGGGAGGTGCCGACGAAAAGGAATTATTATAAGAAACTCTTT. Protein product: CALWEVPTKRNYYKKLF.

This clone is medium-sized (0.01 to 0.1%) within its sample. CDR3 loop: CAAWFKVGQTTGWFKIF. The CDR3 DNA reads as TGTGCTGCGTGGTTTAAGGTGGGACAGACCACTGGTTGGTTCAAGATATTT. V and J are TRGV10 and TRGJP1. TCRdb carries no J gene annotation; the J gene was assigned here by matching the DNA with germline. TRGV10 falls under the ORF class, with uncertain function. V lost 7 bases and J lost 2; bases outside the gene matches: 14. The CDR3 is made up of 17 amino acids.

This clone was counted between two and nine times. The CDR3 here is CALWEVLQKLF. CDR3 nucleotide sequence: TGTGCCTTGTGGGAGGTGCTCCAGAAACTCTTT. The chain is built from TRGV9 and TRGJ1 or TRGJ2. TCRdb supplies no J gene; here it was assigned by aligning the nucleotide sequence to germline. With 0 bases clipped from V and 11 bases from J, the junction kept 4 bases outside the gene matches. This CDR3 comprises 11 residues. Germline V gene lookup returns CDR1 GITISATS and CDR2 ISYDGTV (reference sequence).

This clone is medium-sized (0.01 to 0.1%). The chain couples TRGV3 to TRGJ1 or TRGJ2. TCRdb supplies no J gene; here it was assigned by aligning the nucleotide sequence to germline. Germline values: CDR1 VTNTFY, CDR2 YDVSTARD (reference sequence). This CDR3 is 12 amino acids long. The J segment lost 2 bases and the V segment lost 4 bases, leaving 2 bases of the junction unmatched. The CDR3 region has the DNA TGTGCCACCTGGGAAGATTATTATAAGAAACTCTTT. Translated: CATWEDYYKKLF.

This clone is medium-sized (0.01 to 0.1%) within its sample. One base separates it from a far larger clone, so it is likely a read error. Other DNA sequences in the same sample also yield this CDR3. The chain uses TRGV9 and TRGJP. Matching the DNA to germline supplied the J gene, which TCRdb does not give. This CDR3 region has 16 residues. The germline V gene encodes CDR1 GITISATS and CDR2 ISYDGTV (reference sequence). The CDR3 loop is CALWEDRELGKKIKVF. CDR3 nucleotides: TGTGCTTTGTGGGAGGATCGAGAGTTGGGCAAAAAAATCAAGGTATTT.

The sample holds a few counts of this clone. A far larger clone is off by one base, so a read error is likely. The sample contains more than one DNA sequence encoding this CDR3. The V gene was identified as TRGV11, while no J gene was called. TRGV11 is placed among ORFs of uncertain function. The CDR3 has 14 amino acids. This CDR3 is CACPMGLNYYKKLF. The DNA of the CDR3 is TGTGCCTGCCCGATGGGCCTTAATTATTATAAGAAACTCTTC.

This clone was detected ten times or more. The chain couples TRGV9 to TRGJ1 or TRGJ2. TCRdb gives no J gene; it was assigned here by matching the DNA to germline. Germline V gene data show CDR1 as GITISATS and CDR2 as ISYDGTV (reference sequence). The trim removed 2 bases at V and 5 bases at J, leaving 6 bases unmatched. The CDR3 consists of 13 residues. The CDR3 sequence is CALWEARDYKKLF. The CDR3 region has the DNA TGTGCCTTGTGGGAGGCTCGGGATTATAAGAAACTCTTT.

As to this clone: It is unclear where the CDR3 begins or ends on the DNA, so no DNA is shown, and the CDR3 is as TCRdb lists it. The V gene is listed as TRGV2; no J gene was called. Germline loops: CDR1 EGSNGY, CDR2 YDSYNSKV. Counting both end residues, the CDR3 totals 22 amino acids. CDR3: CATWDGPGCGNIRNSLAVEQYF.

This clone is medium-sized (0.01 to 0.1%) within its sample. Because the CDR3's place on the DNA is in doubt, the DNA is left out and the CDR3 is given as listed by TCRdb. The V gene is given as TRGV11, and no J gene call is available. TRGV11 is flagged as an ORF with uncertain function. The length of the CDR3 is 17 amino acids, counting both ends. CDR3 loop: CTTVPAGLGPSYYKKLF.

By frequency in the sample, this clone is large. V usage is TRGV9 and J usage is TRGJP. TCRdb records no J gene; here it was assigned by comparing the DNA to germline. CDR1 and CDR2 (germline): GITISATS, ISYDGTV (reference sequence). This CDR3 spans 16 amino acids. The V segment lost 0 bases and the J segment 6 bases; nucleotides outside the gene matches: 2. In nucleotides, the CDR3 is TGTGCCTTGTGGGAGGTGCTAGAGTTGGGCAAAAAAATCAAGGTATTT. It is translated as CALWEVLELGKKIKVF.

This clone counts as medium-sized (0.01 to 0.1%). This chain connects TRGV2 to TRGJP1. The J gene is not listed in TCRdb, so it was assigned here from a DNA match to germline. The CDR3 spans 14 residues. V lost 0 bases and J lost 2; bases outside the gene matches: 0. Germline CDR1 EGSNGY, CDR2 YDSYNSKV. The CDR3 region is CATWDGTTGWFKIF. In nucleotides, the CDR3 is TGTGCCACCTGGGACGGGACCACTGGTTGGTTCAAGATATTT.

By sample share, this clone is medium-sized. The chain recombines TRGV2 with TRGJP1. No J gene is reported in TCRdb; it was inferred here by comparing the DNA with germline. Trimming removed 0 bases from V and 5 bases from J; junction bases left unmatched: 6. CDR3 length equals 15 residues. Germline CDR1 and CDR2: EGSNGY and YDSYNSKV. DNA for the CDR3: TGTGCCACCTGGGACGGGCTCTCAACTGGTTGGTTCAAGATATTT. It yields the protein CATWDGLSTGWFKIF.

In this sample, this clone turned up many times. The V gene is TRGV9, the J gene TRGJ1 or TRGJ2. No J gene is reported in TCRdb; it was inferred here by comparing the DNA with germline. V trimming: 4 bases; J trimming: 0 bases; junction bases outside the gene matches: 6. Germline CDR1 and CDR2: GITISATS and ISYDGTV (reference sequence). The CDR3 has 14 residues. CDR3 bases: TGTGCCTTGTGGGACGTTGCGAATTATTATAAGAAACTCTTT. Encoded protein: CALWDVANYYKKLF.